The 25 T cell receptor beta chains in this list originate from one sample, sequenced in a study of control samples from healthy donors and cancer patients. The table came from immunoSEQ multiplex PCR; TCRdb's copy has only in-frame clones and leaves some out. The sample includes fewer than 120,000 clones, 70% to 90% seen only once; the top ten take about 3.7%. Sequencing was carried out using PBMCs. The receptors stem from a woman aged 55 to 70 with lung cancer.

This chain links TRBV11-3 with TRBJ1-3; weak D call: TRBD1 (5 bases). CDR1 is SGHNT, CDR2 YENEEA, per germline. This CDR3 comprises 17 residues. V was cut by 0 bases and J by 0 bases, with 12 bases left in between. The CDR3: CASSLDGGPSSGNTIYF. CDR3 bases: TGTGCCAGCAGCTTAGACGGGGGACCCAGCTCTGGAAACACCATATATTTT.

The V and J genes are TRBV9 and TRBJ1-4, with 12 bases that match TRBD1. The CDR3 sequence is 17 residues long. The V gene's germline CDR1 is SGDLS and CDR2 YYNGEE. The V gene end was trimmed by 2 bases and the J gene end by 4 bases; junction bases not matched to a gene: 6. The CDR3: CASSVGTGGLLNEKLFF. The CDR3 nucleotides read TGTGCCAGCAGCGTTGGGACAGGGGGCCTTCTTAATGAAAAACTGTTTTTT.

This chain connects TRBV6-1 to TRBJ1-3; D may be TRBD1 (6 bases). Germline lookup yields CDR1 MNHNS and CDR2 SASEGT. The CDR3 sequence is 16 residues long. The germline V and J ends were trimmed by 2 bases and 11 bases, with 22 bases remaining between them. The CDR3 protein is CASSEYRQALSSAIYF. The CDR3 nucleotides are TGTGCCAGCAGTGAATACAGACAGGCCCTGAGTTCCGCCATATATTTT.

The chain uses TRBV5-1 and TRBJ1-2; D is undetermined. V gave up 4 bases and J gave up 4 bases, with 11 bases separating them. From germline, CDR1 is SGHRS and CDR2 YFSETQ. CDR3 length: 13 residues. The chain's CDR3 is CASSEPQAYGYTF. In DNA form, the CDR3 reads TGCGCCAGCAGCGAACCTCAGGCCTATGGCTACACCTTC.

In its sample, this clone was seen once. The rearrangement joins TRBV27 to TRBJ2-3, with TRBD1 matching over 7 bases. Germline CDR1 MNHEY, CDR2 SMNVEV (reference sequence). J lost 3 bases, V lost 6 bases, and 9 bases had no gene match. The length of the CDR3 is 15 residues. This chain's CDR3 is CASSLGTALTDTQYF. DNA for the CDR3: TGTGCCAGCAGCTTAGGGACAGCCCTAACAGATACGCAGTATTTT.

V is TRBV30 and J is TRBJ2-3, with TRBD2 matching 10 bases. Germline V lookup: CDR1 GTSNPN, CDR2 SVGIG (reference sequence). The CDR3 is made up of 14 amino acids. V gave up 5 bases and J gave up 0 bases; unmatched junction bases: 2. CDR3 protein: CAWETSGSTDTQYF. The CDR3 DNA is TGTGCCTGGGAGACTAGCGGGAGCACAGATACGCAGTATTTT.

The chain joins TRBV15 to TRBJ1-3; D uncertain. Germline V gives CDR1 LNHNV, CDR2 YYDKDF (reference sequence). V was pared by 3 bases and J by 1 base, with 7 bases between. The CDR3 has 14 residues. The CDR3 loop reads CATSRGGSGNTIYF. The CDR3 coding sequence is TGTGCCACCAGCAGGGGAGGTTCTGGAAACACCATATATTTT.

V and J are TRBV2 and TRBJ2-3; D is possibly TRBD2 (6 bases). The V and J ends lost 2 bases and 2 bases respectively, with 20 bases between them. Germline CDR1 and CDR2: SNHLY and FYNNEI. The CDR3 is made up of 18 amino acids. The CDR3 loop reads CASSELTIGTALTDTQYF. CDR3 in DNA: TGTGCCAGCAGTGAACTCACGATTGGGACTGCCCTCACAGATACGCAGTATTTT.

This clone was detected a few times. The chain recombines TRBV7-2 with TRBJ2-3; 7 nucleotides align to TRBD2. V was pared by 4 bases and J by 6 bases, with 19 bases of the junction left unmatched. CDR1 and CDR2 (germline): SGHTA, FQGNSA. This CDR3 is built from 18 residues. CDR3 sequence reads: CASSSPGVTGRAADTQYF. The CDR3 nucleotides are TGTGCCAGCAGCTCGCCGGGCGTCACTGGGAGGGCCGCTGATACGCAGTATTTT.

The gene calls are TRBV5-6 and TRBJ2-5; D gene unclear. V dropped 6 bases and J dropped 2 bases, with 14 bases sitting between them. CDR1 is SGHDT, CDR2 YYEEEE, per germline. The length of the CDR3 is 14 residues. For the CDR3, the DNA is TGTGCCAGCACCCGGTCAGGCGAACAAGAGACCCAGTACTTC. Translation: CASTRSGEQETQYF.

The V gene is TRBV3-1 (or the pseudogene TRBV3-2), the J gene TRBJ2-1; D is uncertain. This CDR3 spans 11 amino acids. V was shortened by 4 bases and J by 5 bases, with 3 bases between the two germline ends. Germline V gene lookup returns CDR1 LGHDT and CDR2 YNNKEL (reference sequence). CDR3 in amino acids: CASSRHNEQFF. The CDR3 DNA sequence: TGTGCCAGCAGCCGACACAATGAGCAGTTCTTC.

This chain joins TRBV6-5 and TRBJ1-5, with D uncertain. Germline V lookup: CDR1 MNHEY, CDR2 SVGAGI. Trimming took off 5 bases at V and 2 bases at J, with 13 bases between the two ends. CDR3 size: 15 residues. This chain's CDR3 is CASSPRVLGNQPQHF. The CDR3 DNA is TGTGCCAGCAGTCCTAGGGTTTTGGGCAATCAGCCCCAGCATTTT.

The count of this clone is one. This chain's CDR3 is CASSLGQSSGIFSYEQYF. In DNA, the CDR3 is TGTGCCAGCAGCTTAGGTCAATCTAGCGGGATTTTTTCCTACGAGCAGTACTTC. The chain uses TRBV11-3 and TRBJ2-7, with 9 bases fitting TRBD2. CDR3 length: 18 residues. Trimming took 1 base from V and 1 from J; bases not matched to a gene: 11. Germline loops: CDR1 SGHNT, CDR2 YENEEA.

The V gene is TRBV14, the J gene TRBJ2-1; D is ambiguous. Per the germline V gene, CDR1 is SGHDN and CDR2 is FVKESK. CDR3 length equals 13 residues. Trimming cost V 3 bases and J 7 bases, with 10 bases left between them. In DNA form, the CDR3 reads TGTGCCAGCAGCCACCTTACAACGAATGAGCAGTTCTTC. Translating gives CASSHLTTNEQFF.

CDR3 amino acids: CASSISRSLNGYTF. CDR3 in DNA: TGCGCCAGCAGCATATCCAGGAGTTTAAATGGCTACACCTTC. The V call is TRBV4-3, the J call TRBJ1-2, with D uncertain. Germline V gives CDR1 LGHNA, CDR2 YSLEER. This CDR3 is 14 amino acids long. The ends were cut back, 5 bases at V and 6 bases at J, with 16 bases in the middle.

The genes are TRBV12-3 or TRBV12-4 and TRBJ1-3; D uncertain. The CDR3 runs 13 residues. Trimming shortened V by 6 bases and J by 3 bases, and 9 bases separated the two germline ends. DNA for the CDR3: TGTGCCAGCAGGCCCAGAGGTGGAAACACCATATATTTT. Amino acid sequence: CASRPRGGNTIYF.

The V call is TRBV5-1, the J call TRBJ2-3; D possibly corresponds to TRBD1 (5 bases). Deletions cut 5 bases from V and 5 bases from J, with 21 bases between. From germline, CDR1 is SGHRS and CDR2 YFSETQ. The CDR3 length is 16 residues. CDR3 DNA: TGCGCCAGCAGTCCGACAATCAGGGCCCTCGGAGATACGCAGTATTTT. This encodes CASSPTIRALGDTQYF.

The chain is built from TRBV11-3 and TRBJ2-7; D unclear. The V gene's germline CDR1 is SGHNT and CDR2 YENEEA. Trimming stripped 1 base from V and 2 bases from J, with 6 bases between. The CDR3 extends over 13 amino acids. The CDR3: CASSLGDPYEQYF. Here the CDR3 DNA reads TGTGCCAGCAGCTTAGGGGATCCCTACGAGCAGTACTTC.

On this clone: Other DNA variants within this sample encode the same CDR3. This chain links TRBV7-9 with TRBJ1-1; D perhaps matches TRBD1 (5 bases). Germline V gene lookup returns CDR1 SEHNR and CDR2 FQNEAQ (reference sequence). V was trimmed by 2 bases and J by 3 bases, leaving 7 bases between them. The CDR3 has 13 residues. The CDR3 loop is CASSLIGDTEAFF. CDR3 DNA: TGTGCCAGCAGCTTAATAGGGGACACTGAAGCTTTCTTT.

The gene calls are TRBV6-5 and TRBJ2-5; D remains unclear. Germline CDR1 and CDR2: MNHEY and SVGAGI. The CDR3 totals 14 residues. The ends were cut back, 8 bases at V and 2 bases at J, with 15 bases in the middle. The CDR3 bases are TGTGCCAGCTTATTGGACGGGCGGCAAGAGACCCAGTACTTC. Its protein product is CASLLDGRQETQYF.

The rearrangement joins TRBV7-3 to TRBJ2-1; weak D call: TRBD2 (6 bases). Trimming took off 4 bases at V and 0 bases at J, with 10 bases between the two ends. This CDR3 spans 15 amino acids. Germline lookup yields CDR1 SGHTA and CDR2 FQGTGA. The CDR3 nucleotides are TGTGCCAGCAGCTCCTTAGCGGACTCCTACAATGAGCAGTTCTTC. This codes for CASSSLADSYNEQFF.

This chain connects TRBV6-5 to TRBJ1-1; D not resolved. V was pared by 2 bases and J by 4 bases, with 11 bases between. The CDR3 is 14 amino acids. The germline V gene has CDR1 MNHEY and CDR2 SVGAGI. The CDR3 bases are TGTGCCAGCAGTTACGGCAGGCAGATCACTGAAGCTTTCTTT. This encodes CASSYGRQITEAFF.

V gene TRBV6-2 or TRBV6-3 combines with J gene TRBJ1-1; D remains ambiguous. The V end was cut by 2 bases, the J end by 5 bases, with 6 bases between. This CDR3 has 12 amino acids. CDR1 and CDR2 (germline): MNHEY, SVGEGT. CDR3 DNA sequence: TGTGCCAGCAGTTACGGAGGGACTGAAGCTTTCTTT. Translation: CASSYGGTEAFF.

This sequence joins TRBV19 and TRBJ1-6; D might be TRBD1 (6 bases). The germline CDR1 and CDR2 sequences are LNHDA and SQIVND (reference sequence). This CDR3 comprises 14 residues. The ends were cut back, 5 bases at V and 7 bases at J, with 12 bases in the middle. CDR3 in DNA: TGTGCCAGTAGTCAAGGGGGGGGGAATTCACCCCTCCACTTT. Translating it yields CASSQGGGNSPLHF.

This clone was observed many times. The chain links TRBV5-1 to TRBJ1-2; 8 bases agree with TRBD1. This CDR3 contains 15 residues. V gave up 2 bases and J gave up 2 bases; unmatched junction bases: 5. Germline V gene sequence: CDR1 SGHRS, CDR2 YFSETQ. CDR3 in amino acids: CASSLTGQGNYGYTF. CDR3 nucleotides: TGCGCCAGCAGCTTAACAGGACAGGGAAACTATGGCTACACCTTC. The variable domain in full, with the rest retrieved from reference TRBV5-1 and TRBJ1-2, is KAGVTQTPRYLIKTRGQQVTLSCSPISGHRSVSWYQQTPGQGLQFLFEYFSETQRNKGNFPGRFSGRQFSNSRSEMNVSTLELGDSALYLCASSLTGQGNYGYTFGSGTRLTVV.